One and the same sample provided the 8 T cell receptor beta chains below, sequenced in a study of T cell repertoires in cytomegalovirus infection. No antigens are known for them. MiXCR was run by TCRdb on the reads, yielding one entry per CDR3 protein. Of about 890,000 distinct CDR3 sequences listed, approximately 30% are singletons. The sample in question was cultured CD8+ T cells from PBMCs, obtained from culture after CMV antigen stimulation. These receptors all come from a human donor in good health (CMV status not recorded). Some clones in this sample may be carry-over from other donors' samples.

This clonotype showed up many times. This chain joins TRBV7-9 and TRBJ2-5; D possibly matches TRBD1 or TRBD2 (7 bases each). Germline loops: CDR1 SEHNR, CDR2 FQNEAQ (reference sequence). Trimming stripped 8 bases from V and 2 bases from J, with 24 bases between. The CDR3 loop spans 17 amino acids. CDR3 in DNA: TGTGCCAGCGAGGGGGCGAGTAGCGGGTGGTCACAAGAGACCCAGTACTTC. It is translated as CASEGASSGWSQETQYF. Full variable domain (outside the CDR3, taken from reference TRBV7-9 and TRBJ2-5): DTGVSQNPRHKITKRGQNVTFRCDPISEHNRLYWYRQTLGQGPEFLTYFQNEAQLEKSRLLSDRFSAERPKGSFSTLEIQRTEQGDSAMYLCASEGASSGWSQETQYFGPGTRLLVL.

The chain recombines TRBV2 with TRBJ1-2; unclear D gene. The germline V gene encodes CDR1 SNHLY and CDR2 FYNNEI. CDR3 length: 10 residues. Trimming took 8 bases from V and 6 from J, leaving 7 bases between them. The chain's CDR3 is CASPADGYTF. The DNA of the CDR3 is TGTGCCAGCCCGGCAGATGGCTACACCTTC.

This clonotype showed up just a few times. In DNA form, the CDR3 reads TGTGCCAGTAGTATGAGATTGGGGGGTAATCAGCCCCAGCATTTT. Its translation: CASSMRLGGNQPQHF. The chain recombines TRBV19 with TRBJ1-5; D may be TRBD1 (5 bases). The CDR3 loop spans 15 amino acids. Germline V gene lookup returns CDR1 LNHDA and CDR2 SQIVND (reference sequence). Trimming left V 3 bases short and J 4 bases short, with 13 bases between.

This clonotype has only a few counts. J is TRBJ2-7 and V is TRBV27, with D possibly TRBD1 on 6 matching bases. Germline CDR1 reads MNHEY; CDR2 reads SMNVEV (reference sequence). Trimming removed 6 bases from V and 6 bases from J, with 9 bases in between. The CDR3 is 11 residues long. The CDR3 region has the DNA TGTGCCAGCAGCGCAGGGGTCGAGCAGTACTTC. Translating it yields CASSAGVEQYF.

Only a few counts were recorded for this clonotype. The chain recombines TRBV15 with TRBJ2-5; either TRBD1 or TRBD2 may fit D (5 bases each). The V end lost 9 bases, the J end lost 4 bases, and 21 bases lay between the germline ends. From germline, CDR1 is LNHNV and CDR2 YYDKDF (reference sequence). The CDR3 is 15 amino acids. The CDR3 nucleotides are TGTGCCACTGCAGATCGGAACCCGGGACGAGAGACCCAGTACTTC. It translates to CATADRNPGRETQYF. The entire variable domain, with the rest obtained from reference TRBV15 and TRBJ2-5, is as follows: DAMVIQNPRYQVTQFGKPVTLSCSQTLNHNVMYWYQQKSSQAPKLLFHYYDKDFNNEADTPDNFQSRRPNTSFCFLDIRSPGLGDTAMYLCATADRNPGRETQYFGPGTRLLVL.

The CDR3 is CSARDEEGRSEQYF. In DNA, the CDR3 is TGCAGTGCTAGAGATGAGGAGGGCAGGTCCGAGCAGTACTTC. The chain employs TRBV20-1 and TRBJ2-7, with a possible D match to TRBD2 (6 bases). Trimming stripped 0 bases from V and 6 bases from J, with 15 bases between. This CDR3 contains 14 residues. CDR1 and CDR2 (germline): DFQATT, SNEGSKA (reference sequence).

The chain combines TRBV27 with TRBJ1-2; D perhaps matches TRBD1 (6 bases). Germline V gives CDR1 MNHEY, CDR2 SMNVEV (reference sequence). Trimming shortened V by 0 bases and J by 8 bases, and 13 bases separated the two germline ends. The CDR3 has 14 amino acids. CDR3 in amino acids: CASSLSGGPGGYTF. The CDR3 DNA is TGTGCCAGCAGTTTATCGGGGGGGCCGGGGGGCTACACCTTC.

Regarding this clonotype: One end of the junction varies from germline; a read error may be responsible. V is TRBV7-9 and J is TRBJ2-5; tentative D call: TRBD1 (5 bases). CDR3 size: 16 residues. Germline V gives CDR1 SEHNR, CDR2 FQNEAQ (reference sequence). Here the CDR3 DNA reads TGTACCAGCAGCCCCCGAGTGGGGCCAGAGAAGGAGACCCAGTACTTC. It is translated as CTSSPRVGPEKETQYF.